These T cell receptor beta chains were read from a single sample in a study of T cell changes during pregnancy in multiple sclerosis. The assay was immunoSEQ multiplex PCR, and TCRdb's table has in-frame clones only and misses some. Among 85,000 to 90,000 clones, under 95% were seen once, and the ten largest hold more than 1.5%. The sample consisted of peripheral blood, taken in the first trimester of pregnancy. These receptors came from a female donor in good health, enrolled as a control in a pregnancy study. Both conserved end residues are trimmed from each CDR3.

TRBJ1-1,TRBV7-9,ASSLEEGLNTEAF
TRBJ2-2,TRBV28,ASSRATGGTGELF
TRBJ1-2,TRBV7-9,ASSSGQLGYGYT
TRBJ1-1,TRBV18,ASSPRQAPEAF
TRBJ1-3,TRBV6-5,ASSYPGGDTIY
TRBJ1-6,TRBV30,AWTWGDPSNSPLH
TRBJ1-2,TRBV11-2,ASTGIPYGYT
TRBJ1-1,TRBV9,ASGPQVEASTEAF
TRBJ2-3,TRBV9,ASSASGGARDTQY
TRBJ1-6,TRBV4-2,ASSQSGQGIVRSPLH
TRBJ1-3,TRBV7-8,ASSLAQNTIY
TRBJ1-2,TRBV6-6,ASHGDRANYGYT
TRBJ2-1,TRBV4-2,ASSPPGDEQF
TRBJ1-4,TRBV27,ASSTRYATNEKLF
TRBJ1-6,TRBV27,ASSLPGGSPLH
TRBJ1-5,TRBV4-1,ASSRLDRADQPQH